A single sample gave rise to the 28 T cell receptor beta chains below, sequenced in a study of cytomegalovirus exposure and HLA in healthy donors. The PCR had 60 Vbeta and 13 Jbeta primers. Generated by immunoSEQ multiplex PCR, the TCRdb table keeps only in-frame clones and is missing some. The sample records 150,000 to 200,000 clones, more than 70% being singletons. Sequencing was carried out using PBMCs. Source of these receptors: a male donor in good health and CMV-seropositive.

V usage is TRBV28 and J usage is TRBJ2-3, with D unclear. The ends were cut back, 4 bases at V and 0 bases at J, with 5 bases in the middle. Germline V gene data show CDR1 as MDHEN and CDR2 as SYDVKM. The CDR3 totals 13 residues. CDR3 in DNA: TGTGCCAGCAGTTCCACTAGCACAGATACGCAGTATTTT. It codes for CASSSTSTDTQYF.

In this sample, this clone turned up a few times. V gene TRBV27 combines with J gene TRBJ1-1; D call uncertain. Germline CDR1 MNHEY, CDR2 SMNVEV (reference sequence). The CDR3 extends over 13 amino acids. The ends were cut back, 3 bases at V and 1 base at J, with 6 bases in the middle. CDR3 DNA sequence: TGTGCCAGCAGTTTGAGAGGGAACACTGAAGCTTTCTTT. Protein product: CASSLRGNTEAFF.

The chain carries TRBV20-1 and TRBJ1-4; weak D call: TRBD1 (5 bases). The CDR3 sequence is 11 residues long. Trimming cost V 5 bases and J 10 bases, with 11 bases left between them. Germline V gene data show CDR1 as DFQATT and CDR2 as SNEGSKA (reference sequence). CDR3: CSAAQGIKLFF. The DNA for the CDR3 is TGCAGTGCTGCCCAGGGCATAAAACTGTTTTTT.

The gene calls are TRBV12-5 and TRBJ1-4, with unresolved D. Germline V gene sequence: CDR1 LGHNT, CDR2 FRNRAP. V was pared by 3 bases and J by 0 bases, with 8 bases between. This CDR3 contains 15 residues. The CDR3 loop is CASGFGRATNEKLFF. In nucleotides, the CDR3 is TGTGCTAGTGGTTTTGGGCGTGCAACTAATGAAAAACTGTTTTTT.

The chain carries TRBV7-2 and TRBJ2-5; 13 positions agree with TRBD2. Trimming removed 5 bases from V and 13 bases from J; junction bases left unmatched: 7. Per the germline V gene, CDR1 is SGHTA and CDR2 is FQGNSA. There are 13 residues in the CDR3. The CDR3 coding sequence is TGTGCCAGCAGCCACGGACTAGCGGGAGTTTCGTACTTC. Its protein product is CASSHGLAGVSYF.

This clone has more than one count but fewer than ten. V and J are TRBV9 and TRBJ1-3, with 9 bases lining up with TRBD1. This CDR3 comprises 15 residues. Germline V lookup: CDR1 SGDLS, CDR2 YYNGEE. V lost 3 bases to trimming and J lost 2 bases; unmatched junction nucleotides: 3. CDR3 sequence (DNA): TGTGCCAGCAGCGCACAGGGGGCGGCTGGAAACACCATATATTTT. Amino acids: CASSAQGAAGNTIYF.

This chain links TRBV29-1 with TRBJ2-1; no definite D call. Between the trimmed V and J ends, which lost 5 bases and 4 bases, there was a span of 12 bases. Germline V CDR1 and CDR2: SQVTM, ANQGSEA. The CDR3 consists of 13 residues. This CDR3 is CSVPTTLYNEQFF. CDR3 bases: TGCAGCGTTCCTACCACCCTATACAATGAGCAGTTCTTC.

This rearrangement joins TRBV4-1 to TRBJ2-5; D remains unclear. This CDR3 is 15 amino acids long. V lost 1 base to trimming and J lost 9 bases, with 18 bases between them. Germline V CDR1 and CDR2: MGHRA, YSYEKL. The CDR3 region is CASSQASPTLGPQYF. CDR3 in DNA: TGCGCCAGCAGCCAAGCGTCCCCCACCCTTGGCCCCCAGTACTTC.

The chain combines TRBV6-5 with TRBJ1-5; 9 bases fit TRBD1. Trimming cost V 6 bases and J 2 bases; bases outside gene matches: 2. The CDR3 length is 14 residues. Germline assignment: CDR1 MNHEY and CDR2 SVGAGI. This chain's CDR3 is CASSWTGGNQPQHF. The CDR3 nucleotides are TGTGCCAGCAGCTGGACAGGGGGCAATCAGCCCCAGCATTTT.

CDR3 DNA: TGTGCCAGCACCCTACAGGGGGCCGGTATGCGCACTGAAGCTTTCTTT. Its protein is CASTLQGAGMRTEAFF. The chain employs TRBV27 and TRBJ1-1; TRBD1 matches 9 bases. This CDR3 has 16 residues. The trim removed 7 bases at V and 4 bases at J, leaving 13 bases unmatched. CDR1 is MNHEY, CDR2 SMNVEV, per germline (reference sequence).

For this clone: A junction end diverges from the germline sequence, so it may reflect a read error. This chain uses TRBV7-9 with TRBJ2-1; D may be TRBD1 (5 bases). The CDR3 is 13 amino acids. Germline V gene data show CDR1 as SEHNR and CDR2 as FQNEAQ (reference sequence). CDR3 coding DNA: TGTTCCAGCACCTTTGGGGCGCTAGAGGAGCAGTTCTTC. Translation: CSSTFGALEEQFF. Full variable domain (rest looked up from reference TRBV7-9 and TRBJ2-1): DTGVSQNPRHKITKRGQNVTFRCDPISEHNRLYWYRQTLGQGPEFLTYFQNEAQLEKSRLLSDRFSAERPKGSFSTLEIQRTEQGDSAMYLCSSTFGALEEQFFGPGTRLTVL.

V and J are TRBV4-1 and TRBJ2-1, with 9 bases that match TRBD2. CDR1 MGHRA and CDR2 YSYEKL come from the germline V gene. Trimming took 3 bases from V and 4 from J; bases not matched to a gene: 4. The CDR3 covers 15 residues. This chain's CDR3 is CASSQEREVYNEQFF. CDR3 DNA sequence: TGCGCCAGCAGCCAGGAGCGGGAGGTTTACAATGAGCAGTTCTTC.

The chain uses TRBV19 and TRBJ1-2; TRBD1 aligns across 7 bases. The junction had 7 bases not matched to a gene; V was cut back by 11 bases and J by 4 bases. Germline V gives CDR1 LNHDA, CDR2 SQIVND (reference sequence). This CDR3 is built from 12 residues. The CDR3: CASRGQTYGYTF. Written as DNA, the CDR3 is TGTGCCTCCAGGGGACAGACCTATGGCTACACCTTC.

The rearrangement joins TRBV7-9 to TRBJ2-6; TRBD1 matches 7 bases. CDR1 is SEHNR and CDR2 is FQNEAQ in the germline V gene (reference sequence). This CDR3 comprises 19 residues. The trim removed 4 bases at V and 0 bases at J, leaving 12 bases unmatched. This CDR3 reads CASSSPGTAIHSGANVLTF. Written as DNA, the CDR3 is TGTGCCAGCAGCTCCCCCGGGACAGCAATTCACTCTGGGGCCAACGTCCTGACTTTC.

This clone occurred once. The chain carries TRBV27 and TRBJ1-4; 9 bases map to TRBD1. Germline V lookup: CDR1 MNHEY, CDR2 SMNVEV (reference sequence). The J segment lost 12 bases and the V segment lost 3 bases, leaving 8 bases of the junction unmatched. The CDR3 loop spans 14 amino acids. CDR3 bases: TGTGCCAGCAGTTTCACGGGACAGGGCCATCAACTGTTTTTT. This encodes CASSFTGQGHQLFF.

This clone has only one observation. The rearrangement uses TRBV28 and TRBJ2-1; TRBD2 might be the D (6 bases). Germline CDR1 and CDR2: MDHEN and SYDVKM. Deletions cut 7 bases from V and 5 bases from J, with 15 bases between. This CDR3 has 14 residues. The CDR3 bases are TGTGCCAGCACTGACGGACTACCTAACAATGAGCAGTTCTTC. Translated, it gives CASTDGLPNNEQFF. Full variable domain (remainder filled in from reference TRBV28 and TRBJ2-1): DVKVTQSSRYLVKRTGEKVFLECVQDMDHENMFWYRQDPGLGLRLIYFSYDVKMKEKGDIPEGYSVSREKKERFSLILESASTNQTSMYLCASTDGLPNNEQFFGPGTRLTVL.

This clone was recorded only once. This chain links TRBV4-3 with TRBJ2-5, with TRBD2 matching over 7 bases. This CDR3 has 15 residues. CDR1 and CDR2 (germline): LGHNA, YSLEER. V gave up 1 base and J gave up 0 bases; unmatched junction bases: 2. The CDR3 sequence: CASSQVAGYQETQYF. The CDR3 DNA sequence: TGCGCCAGCAGCCAAGTAGCGGGCTACCAAGAGACCCAGTACTTC.

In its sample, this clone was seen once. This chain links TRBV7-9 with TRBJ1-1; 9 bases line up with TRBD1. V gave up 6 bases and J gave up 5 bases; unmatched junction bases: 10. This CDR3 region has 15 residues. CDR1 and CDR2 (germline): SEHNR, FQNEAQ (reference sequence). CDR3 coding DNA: TGTGCCAGCAGTAGGGGGACAGGGCGGGAAACTGAAGCTTTCTTT. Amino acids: CASSRGTGRETEAFF.

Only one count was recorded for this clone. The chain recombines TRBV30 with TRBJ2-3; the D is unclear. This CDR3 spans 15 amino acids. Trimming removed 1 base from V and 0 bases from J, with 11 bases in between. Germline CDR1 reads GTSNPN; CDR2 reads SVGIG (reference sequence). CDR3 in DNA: TGTGCCTGGAGTGCTATTAACTATAGCACAGATACGCAGTATTTT. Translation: CAWSAINYSTDTQYF.

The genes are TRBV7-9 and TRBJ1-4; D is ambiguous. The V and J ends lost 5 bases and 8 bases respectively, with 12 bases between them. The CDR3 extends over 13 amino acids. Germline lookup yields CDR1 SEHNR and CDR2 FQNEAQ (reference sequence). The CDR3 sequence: CASSLGPGEKLFF. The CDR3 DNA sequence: TGTGCCAGCAGCCTCGGTCCGGGGGAAAAACTGTTTTTT.

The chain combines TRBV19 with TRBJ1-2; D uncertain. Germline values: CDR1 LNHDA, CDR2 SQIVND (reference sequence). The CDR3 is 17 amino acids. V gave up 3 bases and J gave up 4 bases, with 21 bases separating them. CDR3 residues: CASSMRVQRVVGYGYTF. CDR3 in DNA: TGTGCCAGTAGTATGCGGGTACAGCGGGTGGTCGGCTATGGCTACACCTTC.

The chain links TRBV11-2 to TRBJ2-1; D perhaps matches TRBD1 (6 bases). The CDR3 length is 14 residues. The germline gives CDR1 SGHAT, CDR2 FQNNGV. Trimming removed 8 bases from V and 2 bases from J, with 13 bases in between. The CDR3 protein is CASSRDNTYNEQFF. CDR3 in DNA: TGTGCCAGCTCCCGGGACAACACCTACAATGAGCAGTTCTTC.

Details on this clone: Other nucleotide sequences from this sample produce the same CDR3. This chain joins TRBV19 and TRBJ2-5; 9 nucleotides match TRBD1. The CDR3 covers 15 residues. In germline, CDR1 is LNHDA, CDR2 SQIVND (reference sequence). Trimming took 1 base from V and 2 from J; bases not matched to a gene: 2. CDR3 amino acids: CASSIVGTGQETQYF. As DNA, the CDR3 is TGTGCCAGTAGTATAGTGGGGACAGGGCAAGAGACCCAGTACTTC. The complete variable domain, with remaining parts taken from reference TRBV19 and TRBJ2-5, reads DGGITQSPKYLFRKEGQNVTLSCEQNLNHDAMYWYRQDPGQGLRLIYYSQIVNDFQKGDIAEGYSVSREKKESFPLTVTSAQKNPTAFYLCASSIVGTGQETQYFGPGTRLLVL.

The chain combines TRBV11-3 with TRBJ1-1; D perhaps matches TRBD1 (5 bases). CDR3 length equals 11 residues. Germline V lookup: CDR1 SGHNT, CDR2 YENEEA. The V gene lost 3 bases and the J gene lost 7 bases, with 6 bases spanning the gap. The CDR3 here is CASSFRDEAFF. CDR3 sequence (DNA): TGTGCCAGCAGCTTCAGGGATGAAGCTTTCTTT. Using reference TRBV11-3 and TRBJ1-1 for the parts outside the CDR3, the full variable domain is EAGVVQSPRYKIIEKKQPVAFWCNPISGHNTLYWYLQNLGQGPELLIRYENEEAVDDSQLPKDRFSAERLKGVDSTLKIQPAELGDSAVYLCASSFRDEAFFGQGTRLTVV.

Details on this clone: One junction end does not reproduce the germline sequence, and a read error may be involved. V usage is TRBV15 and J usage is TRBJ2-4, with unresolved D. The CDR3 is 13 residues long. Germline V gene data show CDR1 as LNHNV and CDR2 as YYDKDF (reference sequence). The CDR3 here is CASSPRAKNIQYF. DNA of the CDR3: TGTGCCTCCAGTCCCAGAGCCAAAAACATTCAGTACTTC.

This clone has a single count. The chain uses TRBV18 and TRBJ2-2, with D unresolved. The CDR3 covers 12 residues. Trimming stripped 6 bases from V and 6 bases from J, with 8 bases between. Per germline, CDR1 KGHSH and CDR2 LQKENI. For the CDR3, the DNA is TGTGCCAGCTCCCCTCCTTCCGGGGAGCTGTTTTTT. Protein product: CASSPPSGELFF.

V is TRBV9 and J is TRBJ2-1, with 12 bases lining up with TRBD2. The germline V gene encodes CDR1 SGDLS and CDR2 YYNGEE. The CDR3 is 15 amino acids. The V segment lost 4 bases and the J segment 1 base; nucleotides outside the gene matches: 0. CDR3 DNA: TGTGCCAGCAGCACTAGCGGGGGGTCCTACAATGAGCAGTTCTTC. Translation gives CASSTSGGSYNEQFF. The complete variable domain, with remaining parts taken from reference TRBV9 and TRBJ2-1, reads DSGVTQTPKHLITATGQRVTLRCSPRSGDLSVYWYQQSLDQGLQFLIQYYNGEERAKGNILERFSAQQFPDLHSELNLSSLELGDSALYFCASSTSGGSYNEQFFGPGTRLTVL.

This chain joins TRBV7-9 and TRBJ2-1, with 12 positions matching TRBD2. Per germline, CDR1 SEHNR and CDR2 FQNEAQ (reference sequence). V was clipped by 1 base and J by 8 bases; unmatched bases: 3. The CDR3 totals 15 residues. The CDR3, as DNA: TGTGCCAGCAGCTTAGGGACTAGCGGGAACTATGAGCAGTTCTTC. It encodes CASSLGTSGNYEQFF.